The rows below give T cell receptor beta chains drawn from one sample of a study of blood T cell repertoires in COVID-19. Some clones are missing from TCRdb's copy, which holds only in-frame ones; the method was immunoSEQ multiplex PCR. The sample has fewer than 400,000 clones, 89% seen once; the top ten hold over 4%. The material sequenced was PBMCs or T cells enriched from blood (not recorded which). Receptors were obtained from a man in his sixties who had recovered from COVID-19. The CDR3 runs from the conserved cysteine through the conserved F or W. Each record gives: clone size, V gene, J gene, CDR3 length, D gene, CDR3 DNA, CDR3 protein. D genes are given only for firm matches. Not all rows give a size; the values are once, few, many and, for expanded clones, a class.

>-|TRBV7-6|TRBJ2-5|15|TRBD1
TGTGCCAGCACCGTTCTCGGGACAGCGGAAGAGACCCAGTACTTC
CASTVLGTAEETQYF
>-|TRBV18|TRBJ2-7|16|TRBD2
TGTGCCAGCTCACCAAGGCTAGCGGGAGGGAACTACGAGCAGTACTTC
CASSPRLAGGNYEQYF
>-|TRBV24-1|TRBJ1-2|15|-
TGTGCCACCAGTGATTTAAGTTCTACGGGGTCTGTCTACACCTTC
CATSDLSSTGSVYTF
>-|TRBV5-1|TRBJ2-7|13|TRBD1
TGCGCCAGCAGCTTAACCAGGGGGTCCGAGCAGTACTTC
CASSLTRGSEQYF
>-|TRBV2|TRBJ1-1|14|-
TGTGCCAGCAGTGAACTACAGGAGAACACTGAAGCTTTCTTT
CASSELQENTEAFF
>-|TRBV5-1|TRBJ1-4|15|TRBD1
TGCGCCAGCAGCTTCTTTAGGGGGCAGGATGAAAAACTGTTTTTT
CASSFFRGQDEKLFF
>-|TRBV5-1|TRBJ2-5|14|-
TGCGCCAGCAGCTTGGGGACAGCGGGGGAGACCCAGTACTTC
CASSLGTAGETQYF
>-|TRBV18|TRBJ1-5|12|-
TGTGCCAGCGGAGGGTCAAATCAGCCCCAGCATTTT
CASGGSNQPQHF
>-|TRBV10-1|TRBJ2-1|15|TRBD2
TGCGCCAGCAGTGAGTCAGCGGGAGGAAAGGGTGAGCAGTTCTTC
CASSESAGGKGEQFF
>-|TRBV2|TRBJ1-1|11|-
TGTGCCAGCAGTGAAAGAGTTGAAGCTTTCTTT
CASSERVEAFF
>-|TRBV7-2|TRBJ2-7|15|TRBD1
TGTGCCAGCAGCTGGTACAGGGGAACTTCCTACGAGCAGTACTTC
CASSWYRGTSYEQYF
>-|TRBV19|TRBJ2-3|11|-
TGTGCCAGCAACCAGGGGATTACGCAGTATTTT
CASNQGITQYF
>-|TRBV28|TRBJ2-7|14|-
TGTGCCAGCATGCGGCACCGCGTACCCTACGAGCAGTACTTC
CASMRHRVPYEQYF
>-|TRBV20-1|TRBJ1-1|11|-
TGCAGTGCTAGACAGAACACTGAAGCTTTCTTT
CSARQNTEAFF
>-|TRBV6-5|TRBJ2-1|15|TRBD2
TGTGCCAGCAGTGACTCTGGACTAGCGGGAGTTGAGCAGTTCTTC
CASSDSGLAGVEQFF
>-|TRBV3-1/TRBV3-2|TRBJ2-2|17|TRBD2
TGTGCCAGCAGCCAGGCTTCCCTAGCGGGAGACACCGGGGAGCTGTTTTTT
CASSQASLAGDTGELFF
>-|TRBV5-1|TRBJ2-1|15|TRBD2
TGCGCCAGCAGCTCTGGACTAGCGGGAGCCCATGAGCAGTTCTTC
CASSSGLAGAHEQFF
>-|TRBV28|TRBJ1-6|16|-
TGTGCCAGCAGTTCCCCCCGAGGCTTGAGTAATTCACCCCTCCACTTT
CASSSPRGLSNSPLHF
>-|TRBV21-1|TRBJ1-5|14|-
TGTGCCAGCCCCGACAGGGATCGCAATCAGCCCCAGCATTTT
CASPDRDRNQPQHF
>once|TRBV7-3|TRBJ1-1|18|TRBD1
TGTGCCAGCAGCTTAACCCCGACAGGGGGCGGGGGGAACACTGAAGCTTTCTTT
CASSLTPTGGGGNTEAFF
>-|TRBV6-5|TRBJ2-7|13|-
TGTGCCAGCACCCCGACAGACTCCTACGAGCAGTACTTC
CASTPTDSYEQYF
>-|TRBV7-2|TRBJ2-5|13|TRBD2
TGTGCCATTACTAGCGGAGGGGGAGAGACCCAGTACTTC
CAITSGGGETQYF
>-|TRBV5-1|TRBJ1-2|14|-
TGCGCCAGCACCCGGGACACCGCCGGCTATGGCTACACCTTC
CASTRDTAGYGYTF
>-|TRBV9|TRBJ2-1|19|-
TGTGCCAGCAGCACAGAGGGGACCCCTCGGGCGGGGTCCTACAATGAGCAGTTCTTC
CASSTEGTPRAGSYNEQFF
>-|TRBV6-2/TRBV6-3|TRBJ1-1|15|TRBD1
TGTGCCAGCAGTCGCCCGACAGGGGGCCGCACTGAAGCTTTCTTT
CASSRPTGGRTEAFF
>-|TRBV24-1|TRBJ2-2|15|TRBD2
TGTGCCACCAGGGGAGCGGGAAGCGTCACCGGGGAGCTGTTTTTT
CATRGAGSVTGELFF
>-|TRBV9|TRBJ2-3|14|-
TGTGCCAGCAGCGTAGTAGCATTGACAGATACGCAGTATTTT
CASSVVALTDTQYF
>-|TRBV24-1|TRBJ2-2|14|-
TGTGCCACCAGGGAATCCGGAGGGACCGGGGAGCTGTTTTTT
CATRESGGTGELFF
>-|TRBV20-1|TRBJ2-3|11|-
TGCAGTGCTAACAGGGTTGCGACGCAGTATTTT
CSANRVATQYF
>-|TRBV25-1|TRBJ2-1|16|TRBD2
TGTGCCAGCAGTGAGACTAGCGGGAGGGCCCCCAATGAGCAGTTCTTC
CASSETSGRAPNEQFF
>-|TRBV24-1|TRBJ2-1|12|TRBD1
TGTGCCACCAGAACAGGGGCTAGTGAGCAGTTCTTC
CATRTGASEQFF
>-|TRBV5-4|TRBJ2-1|16|-
TGTGCCAGCAGCTTGGAGGCGGCGAGCTCCTACAATGAGCAGTTCTTC
CASSLEAASSYNEQFF